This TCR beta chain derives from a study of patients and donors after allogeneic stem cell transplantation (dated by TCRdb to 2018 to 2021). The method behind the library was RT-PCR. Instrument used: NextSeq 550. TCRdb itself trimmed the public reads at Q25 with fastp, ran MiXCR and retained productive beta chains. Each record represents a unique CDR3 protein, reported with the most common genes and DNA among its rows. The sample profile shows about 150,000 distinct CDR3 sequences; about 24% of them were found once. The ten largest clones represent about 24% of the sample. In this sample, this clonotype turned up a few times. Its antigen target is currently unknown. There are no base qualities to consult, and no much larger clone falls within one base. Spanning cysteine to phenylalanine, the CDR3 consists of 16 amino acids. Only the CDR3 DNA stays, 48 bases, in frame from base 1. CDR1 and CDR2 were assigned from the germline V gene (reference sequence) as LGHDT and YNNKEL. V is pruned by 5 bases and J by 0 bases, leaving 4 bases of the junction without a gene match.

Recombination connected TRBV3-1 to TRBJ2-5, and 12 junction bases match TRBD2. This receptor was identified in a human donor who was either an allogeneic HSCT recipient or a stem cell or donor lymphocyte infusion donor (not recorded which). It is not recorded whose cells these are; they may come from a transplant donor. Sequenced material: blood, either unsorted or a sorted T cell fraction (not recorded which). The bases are TGTGCCAGCAGCTCAACTAGCGGGAGGAACCAAGAGACCCAGTACTTC. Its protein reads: CASSSTSGRNQETQYF.